This T cell receptor (beta chain) was sequenced for a study of cytomegalovirus exposure and HLA in healthy donors. Study-wide results and caveats: Beyond CMV serostatus, there was no information to go on about immune exposure. Some V segments (TRBV6-2 and TRBV6-3 among them) were excluded as indistinguishable. According to the study, 150 to 200 TCR beta chains were cytomegalovirus-associated.

The PCR contained 60 Vbeta and 13 Jbeta primers. In the authors' methods: A follow-up analysis tallied tens of millions of unique TCR beta chains, roughly 11 million shared. Sequenced by immunoSEQ multiplex PCR; TCRdb stores in-frame clones only, minus some. For V, J and clone size, that table is used; D and trimming come from the DNA. The data show just under 150,000 clones, approximately 79% seen once. The CDR3 totals 14 residues. From germline, CDR1 is SGHTA and CDR2 FQGTGA. J lost 8 bases, V lost 2 bases, and 5 bases had no gene match. With respect to this clone: Its antigen is not identified.

The chain combines TRBV7-3 with TRBJ1-2, with 10 bases matching TRBD1. The sample consisted of PBMCs. This clonotype was sampled from a woman between 25 and 40 years old in good health and CMV-seronegative. The CDR3 sequence is CASSLGQGVGGYTF. Here the CDR3 DNA reads TGTGCCAGCAGCTTAGGACAGGGGGTAGGGGGCTACACCTTC.